This entry lists 17 T cell receptor beta chains sequenced from one sample in a study of identical twins' blood T cells. TCRdb re-analysed the 5' RACE reads in MiXCR, keeping a single row per CDR3 protein. This repertoire shows 350,000 to 450,000 distinct CDR3 sequences, roughly 27% found once; its top ten account for 6% to 7%. The specimen sequenced was PBMCs. The origin of the receptors is a woman aged 18-49 years in good health.

Only a few counts were recorded for this clonotype. The germline gene is not matched at one end of the junction; a read error may be the cause. The rearrangement joins TRBV5-1 to TRBJ1-1; D gene ambiguous. Germline loops: CDR1 SGHRS, CDR2 YFSETQ. This CDR3 has 16 residues. DNA for the CDR3: TGCGTCAGCAGCATAGGACCCCGCGGCAGTAACACTGAAGCTTTCTTT. It specifies CVSSIGPRGSNTEAFF.

About this clonotype: A single base separates this from a much larger clone, so it may be a read error. This chain's CDR3 is CASSVRTGNGYTF. CDR3 bases: TGTGCCAGCAGCGTCCGGACAGGGAATGGCTACACCTTC. This rearrangement joins TRBV9 to TRBJ1-2, with 8 bases matching TRBD1. This CDR3 has 13 residues. The trim removed 2 bases at V and 6 bases at J, leaving 3 bases unmatched. CDR1 SGDLS and CDR2 YYNGEE come from the germline V gene.

The chain is built from TRBV20-1 and TRBJ1-5; D gene unclear. The V and J ends lost 4 bases and 3 bases respectively, with 4 bases between them. Germline values: CDR1 DFQATT, CDR2 SNEGSKA (reference sequence). The length of the CDR3 is 11 residues. The CDR3 spells CSATPNQPQHF. CDR3 DNA: TGCAGTGCTACCCCCAATCAGCCCCAGCATTTT.

A few counts support this clonotype. V is TRBV4-3 and J is TRBJ2-3, with a weak D call TRBD1 (5 bases). Trimming cost V 1 base and J 2 bases, with 7 bases left between them. The V gene's germline CDR1 is LGHNA and CDR2 YSLEER. The CDR3 totals 14 residues. Here the CDR3 DNA reads TGCGCCAGCAGCCAAGTCAGGGTCACAGATACGCAGTATTTT. Amino acids: CASSQVRVTDTQYF.

The chain employs TRBV7-9 and TRBJ2-2, with D perhaps TRBD1 (5 bases). Germline V CDR1 and CDR2: SEHNR, FQNEAQ (reference sequence). Deletions cut 5 bases from V and 0 bases from J, with 7 bases between. This CDR3 is 14 amino acids long. CDR3 protein: CASSQQANTGELFF. In DNA form, the CDR3 reads TGTGCCAGCAGCCAACAGGCGAACACCGGGGAGCTGTTTTTT.

This clonotype appeared many times. This chain connects TRBV6-2 or TRBV6-3 to TRBJ1-1, with D perhaps TRBD1 (5 bases). Trimming removed 2 bases at V and 6 bases at J, with 10 bases between. This CDR3 is built from 13 residues. The germline CDR1 and CDR2 sequences are MNHEY and SVGEGT. The CDR3: CASSYNVRAEAFF. In DNA, the CDR3 is TGTGCCAGCAGTTACAACGTCAGGGCTGAAGCTTTCTTT.

Here the CDR3 reads CASTRRTPSSYNEQFF. CDR3 coding DNA: TGTGCCAGCACCCGAAGGACTCCCAGCTCCTACAATGAGCAGTTCTTC. This chain uses TRBV7-6 with TRBJ2-1; D perhaps matches TRBD2 (5 bases). Germline V gives CDR1 SGHVS, CDR2 FNYEAQ. V dropped 7 bases and J dropped 0 bases, with 16 bases sitting between them. The CDR3 has 16 residues.

This clonotype has only a few counts. The V and J genes are TRBV15 and TRBJ1-2; D remains ambiguous. Germline V gene lookup returns CDR1 LNHNV and CDR2 YYDKDF (reference sequence). This CDR3 contains 13 residues. V was shortened by 9 bases and J by 3 bases, with 14 bases between the two germline ends. In DNA form, the CDR3 reads TGTGCCACTACAACCAATAATGACTATGGCTACACCTTC. Protein sequence: CATTTNNDYGYTF.

J is TRBJ2-3 and V is TRBV4-1; the D gene could be TRBD1 or TRBD2 (5 bases each). The CDR3 runs 14 residues. In germline, CDR1 is MGHRA, CDR2 YSYEKL. V was shortened by 0 bases and J by 8 bases, with 12 bases between the two germline ends. In DNA form, the CDR3 reads TGCGCCAGCAGCCAAGAAGAGGGGTGGGGTACGCAGTATTTT. It translates to CASSQEEGWGTQYF.

This clonotype was counted ten times or more. This sequence joins TRBV4-1 and TRBJ2-1; tentatively, D is TRBD2 (5 bases). With 5 bases removed from V and 8 bases from J, the gap between germline ends came to 25 bases. This CDR3 is built from 17 residues. Germline assignment: CDR1 MGHRA and CDR2 YSYEKL. CDR3 residues: CASSGGGTAVPEYEQFF. CDR3 nucleotide sequence: TGCGCCAGCAGCGGTGGAGGCACAGCGGTCCCAGAGTATGAGCAGTTCTTC.

A remark on this clonotype: A much larger clonotype is one base distant, so this may be a read error. V gene TRBV20-1 combines with J gene TRBJ1-1; D might be TRBD1 (5 bases). The CDR3 spans 15 residues. Trimming shortened V by 3 bases and J by 1 base, and 15 bases separated the two germline ends. Germline V gene data show CDR1 as DFQATT and CDR2 as SNEGSKA (reference sequence). The CDR3 DNA sequence: TGCAGTGCTAGGGGTTTTCGACAGAGGAACACTGAAGCTTTCTTT. Its translation: CSARGFRQRNTEAFF.

This chain joins TRBV12-3 or TRBV12-4 and TRBJ1-2; 8 positions agree with TRBD1. This CDR3 is 13 amino acids long. With V trimmed by 6 bases and J by 5 bases, 5 bases remained unmatched. This chain's CDR3 is CASSIDRGYGYTF. DNA for the CDR3: TGTGCCAGCAGCATCGACAGGGGATATGGCTACACCTTC.

This chain uses TRBV27 with TRBJ2-7; a weak D match, TRBD2 (5 bases). The CDR3 extends over 15 amino acids. Trimming removed 2 bases at V and 3 bases at J, with 14 bases between. Germline loops: CDR1 MNHEY, CDR2 SMNVEV (reference sequence). CDR3 sequence: CASSLTAGSVYEQYF. CDR3 nucleotide sequence: TGTGCCAGCAGTTTAACGGCGGGCTCGGTCTACGAGCAGTACTTC.

For this clonotype: It may be a read error: a sequence one base away is much more abundant. The rearrangement links TRBV5-1 to TRBJ1-4; D gene unclear. Germline V gene data show CDR1 as SGHRS and CDR2 as YFSETQ. V lost 1 base and J 5 bases, leaving 6 bases between the germline ends. The CDR3 is 13 residues long. The CDR3 spells CASSLRRNEKLFF. The DNA for the CDR3 is TGCGCCAGCAGCTTGAGGAGGAATGAAAAACTGTTTTTT.

This clonotype was seen only a few times. The chain has TRBV20-1 and TRBJ1-1; maybe TRBD1 (5 bases). The CDR3 spans 16 residues. V gave up 6 bases and J gave up 2 bases, with 22 bases separating them. Germline assignment: CDR1 DFQATT and CDR2 SNEGSKA (reference sequence). The CDR3 spells CSATDPRSGQNTEAFF. The CDR3 DNA sequence: TGCAGTGCCACCGACCCGAGGTCAGGGCAAAACACTGAAGCTTTCTTT.

This clonotype was observed a few times. V and J are TRBV5-1 and TRBJ1-1, with D possibly being TRBD1 (6 bases). The CDR3 totals 16 residues. V dropped 4 bases and J dropped 2 bases, with 18 bases sitting between them. CDR1 is SGHRS and CDR2 is YFSETQ in the germline V gene. The CDR3 nucleotides read TGCGCCAGCAGCCCCGGCCGAAGACAGGTAAACACTGAAGCTTTCTTT. Translated: CASSPGRRQVNTEAFF.

The chain's CDR3 is CASKGTRLNTEAFF. DNA of the CDR3: TGTGCCAGTAAGGGGACACGACTGAACACTGAAGCTTTCTTT. V is TRBV19 and J is TRBJ1-1, with D possibly being TRBD1 (6 bases). V was trimmed by 7 bases and J by 0 bases, leaving 12 bases between them. The CDR3 extends over 14 amino acids. Germline V lookup: CDR1 LNHDA, CDR2 SQIVND (reference sequence). Filled out from reference TRBV19 and TRBJ1-1, the complete variable domain reads DGGITQSPKYLFRKEGQNVTLSCEQNLNHDAMYWYRQDPGQGLRLIYYSQIVNDFQKGDIAEGYSVSREKKESFPLTVTSAQKNPTAFYLCASKGTRLNTEAFFGQGTRLTVV.